Shown below are 14 T cell receptor beta chains from a single sample sequenced in a study of monozygotic twins with inflammatory bowel disease. TCRdb re-called the 5' RACE reads; one entry per CDR3 protein, DNA not given. The table lists approximately 330,000 distinct CDR3 sequences. The sample taken for sequencing was blood. The source of these receptors is a human donor with ulcerative colitis or Crohn's disease, or a healthy co-twin of an affected twin (not recorded which).

V and J are TRBV6-1 and TRBJ2-2; checking the TCRdb D call of TRBD2 is not possible without DNA. Germline V gene lookup returns CDR1 MNHNS and CDR2 SASEGT. There are 17 residues in the CDR3. This chain's CDR3 is CASSRRTSGGVTGELFF.

This chain joins TRBV12-3 or TRBV12-4 and TRBJ2-1; as DNA is missing, the TRBD1 call by TCRdb cannot be tested. The CDR3 length is 16 residues. CDR3 amino acids: CASSLSRVRIYNEQFF.

V usage is TRBV7-9 and J usage is TRBJ2-1; checking the TCRdb D call of TRBD2 is not possible without DNA. Germline V CDR1 and CDR2: SEHNR, FQNEAQ (reference sequence). This CDR3 has 16 amino acids. The CDR3 sequence is CASSAITSGVHNEQFF. The full variable domain, with the rest looked up from reference TRBV7-9 and TRBJ2-1, is DTGVSQNPRHKITKRGQNVTFRCDPISEHNRLYWYRQTLGQGPEFLTYFQNEAQLEKSRLLSDRFSAERPKGSFSTLEIQRTEQGDSAMYLCASSAITSGVHNEQFFGPGTRLTVL.

The CDR3 region is CASSLGLAGGMVYEQYF. V and J are TRBV11-2 and TRBJ2-7; TCRdb designates TRBD2, a call that cannot be tested without DNA. Germline loops: CDR1 SGHAT, CDR2 FQNNGV. The CDR3 extends over 17 amino acids.

The genes are TRBV20-1 and TRBJ2-5; there is no DNA to check the TCRdb D call of TRBD1. CDR1 and CDR2 (germline): DFQATT, SNEGSKA (reference sequence). This CDR3 has 12 residues. CDR3: CSGQGDQETQYF.

The chain uses TRBV12-3 or TRBV12-4 and TRBJ2-5; TCRdb's D gene call, TRBD2, goes unchecked for lack of DNA. This CDR3 region has 17 residues. The CDR3 reads CASSPNGASGGEETQYF.

The rearrangement links TRBV5-1 to TRBJ2-5. The CDR3 covers 14 residues. CDR1 is SGHRS, CDR2 YFSETQ, per germline. This CDR3 is CASSPEAVQETQYF.

J is TRBJ2-3 and V is TRBV5-1. The length of the CDR3 is 14 residues. From germline, CDR1 is SGHRS and CDR2 YFSETQ. The CDR3 is CASRSGLSTDTQYF.

This chain links TRBV4-3 with TRBJ2-2; TCRdb's D call, TRBD1, is unchecked because there is no DNA. Germline lookup yields CDR1 LGHNA and CDR2 YSLEER. CDR3 length: 16 residues. The chain's CDR3 is CASSQPGTGTPGELFF.

The CDR3: CASSLGSVGETQYF. The V call is TRBV5-1, the J call TRBJ2-5. This CDR3 is 14 amino acids long. Germline assignment: CDR1 SGHRS and CDR2 YFSETQ.

The chain combines TRBV11-2 with TRBJ2-2; TCRdb calls TRBD1, which cannot be checked without DNA. In germline, CDR1 is SGHAT, CDR2 FQNNGV. This CDR3 has 13 residues. CDR3 amino acids: CASKGQVVGELFF.

The rearrangement links TRBV7-6 to TRBJ2-1; the TRBD2 assignment by TCRdb is unverifiable without DNA. Germline V gene data show CDR1 as SGHVS and CDR2 as FNYEAQ. CDR3 length equals 16 residues. The CDR3 protein is CASSLALAGENNEQFF.

The V and J genes are TRBV20-1 and TRBJ2-5; TCRdb designates TRBD1, a call that cannot be tested without DNA. In germline, CDR1 is DFQATT, CDR2 SNEGSKA (reference sequence). The CDR3 is 13 amino acids. CDR3 in amino acids: CSAPDRAVGTQYF.

The chain has TRBV30 and TRBJ1-1; TCRdb indicates TRBD1, and absent DNA this call remains unverified. The CDR3 totals 12 residues. Germline V CDR1 and CDR2: GTSNPN, SVGIG (reference sequence). The CDR3 is CAWSWTGTEAFF.